This TCR beta chain originates from a study of blood T cell repertoires in COVID-19 (dated by TCRdb to the early 2020s). Turning to the overall study: Collaborator samples came from the United States, Italy and Spain and covered acute and convalescent phases of COVID-19. The prospective study material was composed of cDNA or gDNA derived from T cells, B-cell-depleted T cells, or PBMCs. Subjects who had been exposed to COVID-19, were actively infected with it, or had recovered from it provided the deeply sampled blood TCRbeta repertoires that made up the dataset. The repertoires were released in a freely available public database meant as a resource for research on the immune response to SARS-CoV-2. Samples came from the ongoing ImmuneRACE study (first 160 participants) plus 1,254 subjects from 6 global collaborators. Sample metadata almost always included a de-identified subject ID, COVID-19 status, age in years and sex. HLA class I and class II types, where available, came from metadata supplied by the sample provider rather than from assay-based typing.

Inclusive of the bounding cysteine and phenylalanine, the CDR3 is 16 residues long. CDR3 DNA is the only sequence kept; it has 48 bases, read in frame from the first base. Germline trimming: 0 bases from V, 2 bases from J; junction bases outside gene matches: 5. From the germline V gene, CDR1 is SGHRS and CDR2 is YFSETQ. The paper's findings and limits, for the study overall: How much clinical and demographic metadata was included differed by source and by participant, and the metadata was provided uncurated.

Participants in the prospective study were aged about 18 to 95 years, lived in 20 to 25 United States geographic areas, and enrolled through a virtual design. In the prospective study, cohorts were assigned on the basis of participant-reported clinical history obtained from a screening survey and a study questionnaire. Mobile phlebotomists in the prospective study collected whole blood, serum and a nasopharyngeal or oropharyngeal swab from every participant. Prospective study participants could optionally give additional blood draws and questionnaires over an approximately two-month period. Blood samples from the prospective study were shipped frozen or at room temperature prior to DNA extraction. A note on this clone: It lacks a known antigen. The input lacks base qualities; no much larger clone sits a single base away.

The immunoSEQ Assay, a bias-controlled multiplex PCR, was used to amplify TCRbeta CDR3 regions from genomic DNA. The source study handled its data this way. Nucleated cell counts per sample were estimated from amplification of reference gene primers within the assay. Sequence reads were collapsed and filtered to measure the absolute abundance of every unique TCRbeta CDR3 rearrangement. Productive Simpson clonality was computed per sample as the square root of Simpson's diversity index over productive rearrangements. TCRdb took over this immuneACCESS table, retaining in-frame rearrangements with V and J assigned. Such tables are incomplete; in checked studies, under half of the missing clones stem from an unresolved V gene, and the remainder is unexplained. V, J and clone size reflect that table, while D and trimming were determined from the DNA. The sample contains about 210,000 clones, about 76% of them found a single time. The leading ten clones occupy about 8.9% of the sample.

This chain joins TRBV5-1 to TRBJ2-3; 8 middle bases align to TRBD1. The TCR comes from a woman aged 45-59 years with acute COVID-19. The material sequenced was PBMCs or T cells enriched from blood (not recorded which). The CDR3 region has the sequence CASSLGGQGYTDTQYF. The nucleotide sequence reads TGCGCCAGCAGCTTGGGCGGACAGGGTTACACAGATACGCAGTATTTT.